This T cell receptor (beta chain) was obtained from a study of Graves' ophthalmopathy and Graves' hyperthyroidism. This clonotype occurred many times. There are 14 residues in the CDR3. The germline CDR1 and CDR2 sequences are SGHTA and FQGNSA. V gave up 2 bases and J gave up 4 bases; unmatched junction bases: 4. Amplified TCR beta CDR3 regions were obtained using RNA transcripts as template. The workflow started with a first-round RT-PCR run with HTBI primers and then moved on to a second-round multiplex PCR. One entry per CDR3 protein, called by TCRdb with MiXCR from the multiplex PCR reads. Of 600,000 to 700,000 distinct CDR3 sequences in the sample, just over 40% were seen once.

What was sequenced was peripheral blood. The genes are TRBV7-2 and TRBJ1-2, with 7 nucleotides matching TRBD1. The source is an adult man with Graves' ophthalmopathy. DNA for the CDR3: TGTGCCAGCAGCTTATTAGACAGGGCCTATGGCTACACCTTC. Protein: CASSLLDRAYGYTF.